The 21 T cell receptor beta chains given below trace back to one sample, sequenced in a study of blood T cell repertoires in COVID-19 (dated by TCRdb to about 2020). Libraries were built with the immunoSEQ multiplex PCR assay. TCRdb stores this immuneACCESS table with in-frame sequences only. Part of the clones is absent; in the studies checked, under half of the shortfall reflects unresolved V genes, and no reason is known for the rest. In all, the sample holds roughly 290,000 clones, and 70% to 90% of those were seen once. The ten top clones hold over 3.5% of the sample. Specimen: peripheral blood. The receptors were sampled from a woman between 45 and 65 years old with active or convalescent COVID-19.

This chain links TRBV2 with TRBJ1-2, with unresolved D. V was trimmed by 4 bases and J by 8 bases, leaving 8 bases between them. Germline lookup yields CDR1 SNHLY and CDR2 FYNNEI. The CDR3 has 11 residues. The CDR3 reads CASSALEGYTF. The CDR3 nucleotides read TGTGCCAGCAGTGCATTAGAGGGCTACACCTTC.

The CDR3 sequence: CASSPRTGQGAYGYTF. CDR3 coding DNA: TGTGCCAGCTCACCGAGGACGGGACAGGGGGCTTATGGCTACACCTTC. This chain links TRBV18 with TRBJ1-2; 12 nucleotides match TRBD1. The CDR3 sequence is 16 residues long. The J segment lost 5 bases and the V segment lost 3 bases, leaving 7 bases of the junction unmatched. CDR1 is KGHSH, CDR2 LQKENI, per germline.

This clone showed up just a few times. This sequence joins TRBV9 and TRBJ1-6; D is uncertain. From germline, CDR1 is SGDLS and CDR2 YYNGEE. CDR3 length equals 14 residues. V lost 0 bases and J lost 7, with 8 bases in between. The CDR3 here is CASSVETSNSPLHF. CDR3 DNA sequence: TGTGCCAGCAGCGTAGAGACAAGCAATTCACCCCTCCACTTT. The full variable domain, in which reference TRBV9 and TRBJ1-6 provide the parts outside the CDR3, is DSGVTQTPKHLITATGQRVTLRCSPRSGDLSVYWYQQSLDQGLQFLIQYYNGEERAKGNILERFSAQQFPDLHSELNLSSLELGDSALYFCASSVETSNSPLHFGNGTRLTVT.

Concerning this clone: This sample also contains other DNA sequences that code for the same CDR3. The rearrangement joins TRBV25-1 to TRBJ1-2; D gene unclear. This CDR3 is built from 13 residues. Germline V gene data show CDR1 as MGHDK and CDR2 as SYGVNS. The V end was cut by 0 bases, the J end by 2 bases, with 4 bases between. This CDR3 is CASSEYTNYGYTF. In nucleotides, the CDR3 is TGTGCCAGCAGTGAATATACAAACTATGGCTACACCTTC.

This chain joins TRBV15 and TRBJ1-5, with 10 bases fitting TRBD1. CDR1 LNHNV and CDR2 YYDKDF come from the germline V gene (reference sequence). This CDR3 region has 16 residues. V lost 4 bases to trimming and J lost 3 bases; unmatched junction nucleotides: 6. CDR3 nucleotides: TGTGCCACCAGCACCCGGGACAGGGGATACAATCAGCCCCAGCATTTT. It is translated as CATSTRDRGYNQPQHF.

The CDR3 sequence: CASSSPIPPYGYTF. The CDR3 region has the DNA TGTGCCAGCAGTTCCCCTATACCACCCTATGGCTACACCTTC. The rearrangement links TRBV6-5 to TRBJ1-2; D not resolved. Looked up from germline, CDR1 is MNHEY and CDR2 is SVGAGI. Trimming pared 4 bases from V and 4 bases from J, leaving 13 bases between. This CDR3 comprises 14 residues.

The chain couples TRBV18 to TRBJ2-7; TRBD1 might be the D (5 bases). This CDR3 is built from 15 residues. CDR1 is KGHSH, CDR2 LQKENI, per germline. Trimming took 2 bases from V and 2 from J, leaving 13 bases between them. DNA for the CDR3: TGTGCCAGCTCACCAAGTCGACAGTTCACCTACGAGCAGTACTTC. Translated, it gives CASSPSRQFTYEQYF.

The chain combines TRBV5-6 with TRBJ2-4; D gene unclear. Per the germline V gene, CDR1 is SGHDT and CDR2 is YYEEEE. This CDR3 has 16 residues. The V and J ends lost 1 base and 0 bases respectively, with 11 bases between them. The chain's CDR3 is CASSLRQNIAKNIQYF. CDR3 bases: TGTGCCAGCAGCTTGCGCCAGAATATAGCCAAAAACATTCAGTACTTC.

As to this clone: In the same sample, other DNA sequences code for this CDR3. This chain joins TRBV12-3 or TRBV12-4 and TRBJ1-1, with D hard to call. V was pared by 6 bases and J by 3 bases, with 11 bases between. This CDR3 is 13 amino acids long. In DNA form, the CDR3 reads TGTGCCAGCAGCTTGGGAGGCGACACTGAAGCTTTCTTT. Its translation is CASSLGGDTEAFF.

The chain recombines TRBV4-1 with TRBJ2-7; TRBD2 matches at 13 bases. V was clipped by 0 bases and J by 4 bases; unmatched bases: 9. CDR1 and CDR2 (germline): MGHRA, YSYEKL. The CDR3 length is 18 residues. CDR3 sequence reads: CASSQDFLGLAGVYEQYF. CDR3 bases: TGCGCCAGCAGCCAAGATTTCCTAGGACTAGCGGGGGTTTACGAGCAGTACTTC.

CDR3 protein: CASSPGTSGISDTQYF. CDR3 nucleotide sequence: TGTGCCAGCAGCCCCGGGACTAGCGGGATCTCAGATACGCAGTATTTT. This chain connects TRBV5-4 to TRBJ2-3; 13 bases are a match to TRBD2. The ends lost 4 bases at V and 4 bases at J; junction bases unmatched: 6. The germline V gene encodes CDR1 SGHNT and CDR2 YYREEE (reference sequence). This CDR3 has 16 residues. Full variable domain (missing parts from reference TRBV5-4 and TRBJ2-3): ETGVTQSPTHLIKTRGQQVTLRCSSQSGHNTVSWYQQALGQGPQFIFQYYREEENGRGNFPPRFSGLQFPNYSSELNVNALELDDSALYLCASSPGTSGISDTQYFGPGTRLTVL.

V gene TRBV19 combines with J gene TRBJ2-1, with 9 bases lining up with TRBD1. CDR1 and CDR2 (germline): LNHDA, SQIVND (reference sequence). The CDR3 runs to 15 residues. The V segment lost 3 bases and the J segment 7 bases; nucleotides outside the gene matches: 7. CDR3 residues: CASSIRTGDRNEQFF. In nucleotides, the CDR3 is TGTGCCAGTAGTATTCGGACAGGGGACCGGAATGAGCAGTTCTTC.

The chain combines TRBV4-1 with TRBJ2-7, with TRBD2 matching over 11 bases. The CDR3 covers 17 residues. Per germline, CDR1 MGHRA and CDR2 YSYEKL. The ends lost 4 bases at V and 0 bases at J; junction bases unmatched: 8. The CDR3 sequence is CASSPLGLAGISYEQYF. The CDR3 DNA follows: TGCGCCAGCAGCCCTCTCGGACTAGCGGGCATCTCCTACGAGCAGTACTTC.

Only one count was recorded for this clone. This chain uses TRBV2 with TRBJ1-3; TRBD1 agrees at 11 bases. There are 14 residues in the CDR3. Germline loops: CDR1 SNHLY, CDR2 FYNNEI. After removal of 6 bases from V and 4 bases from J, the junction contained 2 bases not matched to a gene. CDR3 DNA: TGTGCCAGCAGGGACAGGGGGCGCGGAAACACCATATATTTT. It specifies CASRDRGRGNTIYF.

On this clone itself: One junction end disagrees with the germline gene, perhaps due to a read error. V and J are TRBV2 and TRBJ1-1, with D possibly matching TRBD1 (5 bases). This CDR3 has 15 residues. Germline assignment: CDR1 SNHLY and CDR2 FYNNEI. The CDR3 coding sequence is TGTGCCAGCAGTGAGTTCTACGTAGTAGGGAGGAGGGGCCACTTT. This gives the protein CASSEFYVVGRRGHF.

The CDR3 region is CARPCPWTGPSNTEAFF. CDR3 DNA: TGTGCCAGACCTTGCCCTTGGACAGGACCATCCAACACTGAAGCTTTCTTT. This rearrangement joins TRBV27 to TRBJ1-1; 7 positions match TRBD1. Germline-derived CDR1 and CDR2 are MNHEY and SMNVEV (reference sequence). This CDR3 comprises 17 residues. J lost 2 bases, V lost 9 bases, and 18 bases had no gene match.

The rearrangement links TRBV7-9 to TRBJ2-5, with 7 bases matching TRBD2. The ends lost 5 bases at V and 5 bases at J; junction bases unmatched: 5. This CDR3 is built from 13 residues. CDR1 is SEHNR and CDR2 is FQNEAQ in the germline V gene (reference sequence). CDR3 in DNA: TGTGCCAGCAGCACCACGGGAGGCGAGACCCAGTACTTC. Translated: CASSTTGGETQYF.

The CDR3 reads CASTPGLAANEQFF. The CDR3 coding sequence is TGTGCCAGCACTCCGGGCCTAGCCGCCAATGAGCAGTTCTTC. The rearrangement joins TRBV7-2 to TRBJ2-1, with a tentative D call TRBD2 (5 bases). The V end lost 7 bases, the J end lost 6 bases, and 16 bases lay between the germline ends. CDR1 is SGHTA, CDR2 FQGNSA, per germline. The CDR3 is 14 amino acids.

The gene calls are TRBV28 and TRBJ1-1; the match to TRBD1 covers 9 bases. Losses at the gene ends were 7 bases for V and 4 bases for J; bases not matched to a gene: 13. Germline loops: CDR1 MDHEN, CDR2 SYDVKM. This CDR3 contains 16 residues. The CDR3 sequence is CASTPMTGGFTTEAFF. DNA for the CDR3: TGTGCCAGCACCCCTATGACAGGGGGATTTACCACTGAAGCTTTCTTT.

The DNA of the CDR3 is TGTGCCAGCAGTGGGGGACAGCCCTTGCAGCCCCAGCATTTT. Residues: CASSGGQPLQPQHF. The chain uses TRBV2 and TRBJ1-5; 7 bases align to TRBD1. J gave up 7 bases and V 4 bases, and 7 bases lay outside the gene matches. Looked up from germline, CDR1 is SNHLY and CDR2 is FYNNEI. The CDR3 has 14 amino acids.

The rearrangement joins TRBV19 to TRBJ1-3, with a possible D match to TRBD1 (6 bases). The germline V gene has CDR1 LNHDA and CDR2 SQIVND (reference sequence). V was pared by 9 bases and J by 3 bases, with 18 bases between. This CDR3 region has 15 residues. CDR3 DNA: TGTGCCAGCTACTCCCCGGGACAAGGTGGAAACACCATATATTTT. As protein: CASYSPGQGGNTIYF.